The rows below give T cell receptor beta chains drawn from one sample of a study of Ad26.COV2.S vaccination and SARS-CoV-2 variants. Libraries were prepared by immunoSEQ multiplex PCR; TCRdb keeps only in-frame clonotypes and omits some of them. This table holds roughly 390,000 clones, 75% to 90% found once. The starting material was peripheral blood, obtained in a trial of Ad26.COV2.S vaccine versus placebo. These TCRs come from a person aged 18-60 years who received the Ad26.COV2.S COVID-19 vaccine or a placebo. Both conserved end residues are trimmed from each CDR3.

>TRBJ1-2|TRBV10-3
AISGSGVHHGYT
>TRBJ2-4|TRBV6-2/TRBV6-3
ASSYPGQGIYIQY
>TRBJ1-1|TRBV7-9
ASSNMQSKTEAF
>TRBJ1-2|TRBV4-3
ASSQVEDRLYYGYT
>TRBJ1-1|TRBV7-2
ASSIPGQGTEAF
>TRBJ2-1|TRBV27
ASTYGGEQF
>TRBJ1-3|TRBV19
ASRTHTDSGNTIY
>TRBJ2-5|TRBV5-4
ASSWAQETQY
>TRBJ1-1|TRBV5-1
ASSFGGGENTEAF
>TRBJ1-2|TRBV30
AAKGAWGYT
>TRBJ1-5|TRBV9
ASSVGQGANQPQH
>TRBJ2-2|TRBV19
ASTLTPSGLAGGRGTGELF
>TRBJ2-7|TRBV5-6
ASSGRGQGWEQY
>TRBJ2-1|TRBV4-2
ASSSRGGSYNEQF
>TRBJ2-1|TRBV10-3
ASAGGPYNEQF
>TRBJ2-5|TRBV9
ASSPQGGLQETQY
>TRBJ1-2|TRBV19
ASSTAHGYT
>TRBJ2-2|TRBV5-8
ASSLNAGLAGGPNTGELF
>TRBJ1-3|TRBV10-3
AISSSGNTIY
>TRBJ1-1|TRBV7-9
ASSLASGTEAF
>TRBJ1-3|TRBV6-6
ASSLNRVGPGNTIY
>TRBJ1-2|TRBV12-3/TRBV12-4
ASSPDREGGYT
>TRBJ2-1|TRBV18
ASSPLGGRDNEQF
>TRBJ1-2|TRBV25-1
ASSEWGLGYT
>TRBJ2-1|TRBV19
ASSPTRGEQF
>TRBJ2-7|TRBV6-5
ASSSGTRKYSEQY
>TRBJ1-3|TRBV20-1
SASHSSGNTIY
>TRBJ2-5|TRBV3-1/TRBV3-2
ASSQDSVHRRSGETQY
>TRBJ1-2|TRBV5-5
ASSLVAGTSGYGYT
>TRBJ1-4|TRBV7-9
ASTGGSDNEKLF
>TRBJ2-1|TRBV4-1
ASSQTQDYYNEQF
>TRBJ1-3|TRBV2
ASSVTGAGNTIY
>TRBJ1-1|TRBV7-2
ASRRTANTEAF
>TRBJ1-6|TRBV4-3
ASSQERDRIWPLH
>TRBJ1-4|TRBV5-1
ASSLFSTGEEKLF
>TRBJ2-3|TRBV6-5
ASTRAGAIGDTQY